Below are 18 T cell receptor beta chains sequenced from a single sample in a study of blood T cell repertoires in COVID-19 (dated by TCRdb to the early 2020s). Libraries came from the immunoSEQ multiplex PCR assay. Not all clones reach the TCRdb copy of this immuneACCESS table, which keeps in-frame sequences only. Checked studies attribute under half of the gap to unresolved V genes and leave the rest unexplained. The table for this sample lists some 160,000 clones; about 77% of them were counted only once. Clones ranked in the top ten supply about 14% of the sample. Sample: peripheral blood. Source of these receptors: a woman older than 75 with acute or convalescent COVID-19.

This rearrangement joins TRBV30 to TRBJ2-4; the D gene is possibly TRBD1 (7 bases). The CDR3 spans 15 residues. V lost 3 bases and J lost 2, with 14 bases in between. Germline V gene lookup returns CDR1 GTSNPN and CDR2 SVGIG (reference sequence). CDR3 DNA sequence: TGTGCCTGGAGCTCCAGGGGGGTGTCCAAAAACATTCAGTACTTC. It translates to CAWSSRGVSKNIQYF.

J is TRBJ1-5 and V is TRBV6-1; the D is unclear. This CDR3 comprises 15 residues. The germline V gene encodes CDR1 MNHNS and CDR2 SASEGT. Trimming removed 1 base from V and 0 bases from J, with 7 bases in between. The CDR3: CASSEVGVSNQPQHF. In nucleotides, the CDR3 is TGTGCCAGCAGTGAAGTCGGGGTTAGCAATCAGCCCCAGCATTTT.

The V call is TRBV7-9, the J call TRBJ2-7; 9 positions match TRBD1. This CDR3 has 16 residues. Germline V gives CDR1 SEHNR, CDR2 FQNEAQ (reference sequence). V shed 5 bases and J 4 bases; nucleotides not matched to a gene: 12. CDR3 in amino acids: CASSRNPGTGSYEQYF. The CDR3 DNA follows: TGTGCCAGCAGCCGAAATCCCGGGACAGGGTCGTACGAGCAGTACTTC.

The genes are TRBV20-1 and TRBJ1-2; 7 bases fit TRBD1. From germline, CDR1 is DFQATT and CDR2 SNEGSKA (reference sequence). The V gene end was trimmed by 7 bases and the J gene end by 7 bases; junction bases not matched to a gene: 6. This CDR3 has 11 residues. The CDR3 bases are TGCAGTGGTCCCGAGGGGGCTGGCTACACCTTC. Its translation: CSGPEGAGYTF.

This clone was recorded at least ten times. The chain couples TRBV28 to TRBJ1-6, with D uncertain. Germline loops: CDR1 MDHEN, CDR2 SYDVKM. This CDR3 has 12 residues. The ends were cut back, 6 bases at V and 10 bases at J, with 10 bases in the middle. DNA of the CDR3: TGTGCCAGCAGCCTCAGCGAGTCACCCCTCCACTTT. It is translated as CASSLSESPLHF.

The V and J genes are TRBV6-5 and TRBJ1-1; unclear D gene. V lost 2 bases and J lost 7, with 8 bases in between. Germline loops: CDR1 MNHEY, CDR2 SVGAGI. This CDR3 is 12 amino acids long. Here the CDR3 DNA reads TGTGCCAGCAGTTACCGCGAGGGTGAAGCTTTCTTT. Translated, it gives CASSYREGEAFF.

J is TRBJ2-5 and V is TRBV5-5, with TRBD1 matching 9 bases. The V and J ends lost 1 base and 4 bases, in that order; junction bases with no gene match: 2. Germline V lookup: CDR1 SGHKS, CDR2 YYEKEE (reference sequence). This CDR3 is 14 amino acids long. CDR3 nucleotides: TGTGCCAGCAGCTTGCCGACAGGGGGAGAGACCCAGTACTTC. It is translated as CASSLPTGGETQYF. The complete variable domain, with remaining parts taken from reference TRBV5-5 and TRBJ2-5, reads DAGVTQSPTHLIKTRGQQVTLRCSPISGHKSVSWYQQVLGQGPQFIFQYYEKEERGRGNFPDRFSARQFPNYSSELNVNALLLGDSALYLCASSLPTGGETQYFGPGTRLLVL.

V usage is TRBV2 and J usage is TRBJ1-2; 8 positions agree with TRBD1. The V gene end was trimmed by 0 bases and the J gene end by 7 bases; junction bases not matched to a gene: 7. Germline lookup yields CDR1 SNHLY and CDR2 FYNNEI. The CDR3 has 15 residues. CDR3 protein: CASSEAGRGQGGYTF. The CDR3 DNA reads TGTGCCAGCAGTGAAGCAGGCAGGGGGCAGGGTGGCTACACCTTC. The full variable domain, its missing parts supplied by reference TRBV2 and TRBJ1-2, is EPEVTQTPSHQVTQMGQEVILRCVPISNHLYFYWYRQILGQKVEFLVSFYNNEISEKSEIFDDQFSVERPDGSNFTLKIRSTKLEDSAMYFCASSEAGRGQGGYTFGSGTRLTVV.

The chain combines TRBV2 with TRBJ2-1; possibly TRBD2 for D (7 bases). The length of the CDR3 is 15 residues. Germline V lookup: CDR1 SNHLY, CDR2 FYNNEI. V shed 8 bases and J shed 3 bases, with 17 bases lying between them. The CDR3 DNA reads as TGTGCCAGCCCCTTGGCGGGGGCTTACTACAATGAGCAGTTCTTC. It specifies CASPLAGAYYNEQFF.

The table lists this clone with a count of one. The genes are TRBV10-3 and TRBJ2-3; the match to TRBD2 covers 13 bases. The junction had 5 bases not matched to a gene; V was cut back by 2 bases and J by 6 bases. Germline CDR1 is ENHRY and CDR2 is SYGVKD. CDR3 length: 16 amino acids. In nucleotides, the CDR3 is TGTGCCATCAGTGAGACTAGCGGGGGGGCGCGGGATACGCAGTATTTT. Its protein product is CAISETSGGARDTQYF.

In this sample, this clone turned up once. V usage is TRBV15 and J usage is TRBJ1-3; TRBD1 might be the D (5 bases). The CDR3 spans 14 residues. V lost 5 bases, J lost 0 bases, and 8 bases lay in between. Per the germline V gene, CDR1 is LNHNV and CDR2 is YYDKDF (reference sequence). The CDR3: CATSPGHSGNTIYF. As DNA, the CDR3 is TGTGCCACCAGCCCAGGACACTCTGGAAACACCATATATTTT.

This chain joins TRBV5-4 and TRBJ2-7; 10 nucleotides line up with TRBD2. The germline CDR1 and CDR2 sequences are SGHNT and YYREEE (reference sequence). This CDR3 is built from 17 residues. Germline trimming cut 4 bases from V and 0 bases from J; bases unmatched to any gene: 10. CDR3 bases: TGTGCCAGCAGCGTTCGGGGTAGCGGGAGGAGCTCCTACGAGCAGTACTTC. Its protein is CASSVRGSGRSSYEQYF. Supplemented by reference TRBV5-4 and TRBJ2-7, the full variable domain reads ETGVTQSPTHLIKTRGQQVTLRCSSQSGHNTVSWYQQALGQGPQFIFQYYREEENGRGNFPPRFSGLQFPNYSSELNVNALELDDSALYLCASSVRGSGRSSYEQYFGPGTRLTVT.

The CDR3 reads CASSEDRYYEQYF. The CDR3 bases are TGTGCCAGCAGTGAAGACAGGTACTACGAGCAGTACTTC. The chain is built from TRBV2 and TRBJ2-7, with D maybe TRBD1 (5 bases). The CDR3 has 13 amino acids. Germline loops: CDR1 SNHLY, CDR2 FYNNEI. Trimming left V 1 base short and J 3 bases short, with 7 bases between.

V is TRBV4-2 and J is TRBJ1-4, with TRBD1 matching over 9 bases. Germline V gives CDR1 LGHNA, CDR2 YNFKEQ. J was trimmed by 8 bases and V by 3 bases; bases with no gene match: 7. CDR3 size: 15 residues. CDR3 DNA: TGTGCCAGCAGCCAGTCGACAGGGGGTAAGGAAAAACTGTTTTTT. Translated, it gives CASSQSTGGKEKLFF.

This chain joins TRBV5-1 and TRBJ1-1; 7 nucleotides agree with TRBD1. CDR1 and CDR2 (germline): SGHRS, YFSETQ. The CDR3 loop spans 14 amino acids. J was trimmed by 4 bases and V by 4 bases; bases with no gene match: 7. The CDR3 region has the DNA TGCGCCAGCAGCACCCAGGGGGGTACCACTGAAGCTTTCTTT. It yields the protein CASSTQGGTTEAFF.

The chain has TRBV29-1 and TRBJ1-5, with D perhaps TRBD1 (5 bases). Germline V CDR1 and CDR2: SQVTM, ANQGSEA. The V end lost 6 bases, the J end lost 0 bases, and 12 bases lay between the germline ends. This CDR3 is 14 amino acids long. As DNA, the CDR3 is TGCAGCGTGGGGGGGGTAAATAGCAATCAGCCCCAGCATTTT. Translating it yields CSVGGVNSNQPQHF. Based on the CDR3 plus reference TRBV29-1 and TRBJ1-5, the full variable domain is SAVISQKPSRDICQRGTSLTIQCQVDSQVTMMFWYRQQPGQSLTLIATANQGSEATYESGFVIDKFPISRPNLTFSTLTVSNMSPEDSSIYLCSVGGVNSNQPQHFGDGTRLSIL.

This chain links TRBV29-1 with TRBJ2-4; 9 bases are shared with TRBD1. The CDR3 loop spans 13 amino acids. Unmatched junction bases numbered 4, after V lost 6 bases and J lost 4 bases. Germline V gene sequence: CDR1 SQVTM, CDR2 ANQGSEA. CDR3 nucleotides: TGCAGCGTCAGGACAGGGGAGAAAAACATTCAGTACTTC. Translating it yields CSVRTGEKNIQYF.

This sequence joins TRBV5-4 and TRBJ2-2, with 15 positions matching TRBD2. The V and J ends lost 0 bases and 5 bases, in that order; junction bases with no gene match: 2. From germline, CDR1 is SGHNT and CDR2 YYREEE (reference sequence). The CDR3 is 17 residues long. The CDR3 coding sequence is TGTGCCAGCAGCTTGGGAGGGACTAGCGGGGGGACCGGGGAGCTGTTTTTT. It is translated as CASSLGGTSGGTGELFF.